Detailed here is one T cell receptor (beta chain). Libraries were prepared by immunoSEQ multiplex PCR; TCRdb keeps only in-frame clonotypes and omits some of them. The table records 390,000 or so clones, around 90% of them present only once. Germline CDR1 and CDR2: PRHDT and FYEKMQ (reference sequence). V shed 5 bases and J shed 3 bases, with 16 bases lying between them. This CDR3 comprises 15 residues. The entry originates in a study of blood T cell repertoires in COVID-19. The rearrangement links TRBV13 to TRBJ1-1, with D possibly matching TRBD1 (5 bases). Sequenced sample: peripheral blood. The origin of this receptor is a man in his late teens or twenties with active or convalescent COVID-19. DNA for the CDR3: TGTGCCAGCAGCCCGCCCGGGGGTGTGTACACTGAAGCTTTCTTT. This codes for CASSPPGGVYTEAFF.